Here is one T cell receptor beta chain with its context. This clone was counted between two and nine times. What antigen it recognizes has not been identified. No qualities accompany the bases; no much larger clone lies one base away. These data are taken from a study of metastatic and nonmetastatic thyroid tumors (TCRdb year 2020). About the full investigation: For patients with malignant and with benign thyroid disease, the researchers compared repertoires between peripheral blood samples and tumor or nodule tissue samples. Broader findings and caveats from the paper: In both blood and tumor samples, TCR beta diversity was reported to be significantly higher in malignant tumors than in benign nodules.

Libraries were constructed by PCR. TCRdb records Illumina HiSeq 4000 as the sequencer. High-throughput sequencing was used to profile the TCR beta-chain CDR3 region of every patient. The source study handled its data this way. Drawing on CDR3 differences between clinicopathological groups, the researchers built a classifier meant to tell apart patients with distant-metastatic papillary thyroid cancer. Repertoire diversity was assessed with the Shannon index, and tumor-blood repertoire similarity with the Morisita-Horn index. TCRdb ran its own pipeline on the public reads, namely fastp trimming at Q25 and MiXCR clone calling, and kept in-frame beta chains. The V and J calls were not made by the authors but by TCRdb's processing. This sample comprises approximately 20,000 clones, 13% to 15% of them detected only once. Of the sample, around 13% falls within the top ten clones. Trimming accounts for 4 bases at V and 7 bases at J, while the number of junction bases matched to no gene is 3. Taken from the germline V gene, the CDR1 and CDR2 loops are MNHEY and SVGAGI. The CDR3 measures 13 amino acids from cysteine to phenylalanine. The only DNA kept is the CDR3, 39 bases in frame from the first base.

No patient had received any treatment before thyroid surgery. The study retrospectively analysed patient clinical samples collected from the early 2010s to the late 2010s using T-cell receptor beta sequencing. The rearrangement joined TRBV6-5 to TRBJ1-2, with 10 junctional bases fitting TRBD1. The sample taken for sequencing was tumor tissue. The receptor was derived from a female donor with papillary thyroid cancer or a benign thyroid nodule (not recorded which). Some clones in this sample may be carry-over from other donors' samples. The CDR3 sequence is CASSLWTGGGYTF. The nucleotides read TGTGCCAGCAGTTTGTGGACAGGGGGTGGCTACACCTTC.